This TCR beta chain was found in a study of response to subunit inactivated influenza vaccine. Whole-study results and caveats: The authors put forward the suggestion that each seasonal influenza vaccination may bring in only a limited number of new T cells.

TCRdb fed the RT-PCR reads into MiXCR, producing one record per CDR3 protein. The sample includes some 500,000 distinct CDR3 sequences, 15% to 20% seen only once; the top ten take roughly 3.1%. This clonotype appeared a few times. What it binds is not known. Germline CDR1 is MNHEY and CDR2 is SMNVEV (reference sequence). The V segment lost 3 bases and the J segment 3 bases; nucleotides outside the gene matches: 5. The CDR3 length is 15 residues. The source material was CD4+ T cells sorted from PBMCs, sampled 23 months after vaccination. The chain carries TRBV27 and TRBJ2-7; 10 bases map to TRBD2. This receptor was taken from a man between 50 and 75 years old who received an inactivated influenza vaccine. CDR3 nucleotide sequence: TGTGCCAGCAGTTTGCTAGCGGGAGAGATCTACGAGCAGTACTTC. Translating it yields CASSLLAGEIYEQYF.